This T cell receptor (beta chain) is drawn from a study of blood T cell repertoires in COVID-19. Study overall: The samples span acute and convalescent COVID-19 from the United States, Italy and Spain.

The V segment lost 0 bases and the J segment 5 bases; nucleotides outside the gene matches: 5. The germline V gene encodes CDR1 LGHDT and CDR2 YNNKEL (reference sequence). The CDR3 runs to 15 residues. Measured with immunoSEQ multiplex PCR; TCRdb has only the in-frame clones, and not every one. The sample lists about 210,000 clones; around 88% were seen once. What was sequenced was peripheral blood. The clonotype was recovered from a man aged 50 or older with active or convalescent COVID-19. The chain carries TRBV3-1 (or the pseudogene TRBV3-2) and TRBJ2-5; 8 nucleotides match TRBD1. The CDR3 spells CASSQETGDRETQYF. CDR3 DNA: TGTGCCAGCAGCCAAGAGACGGGGGACAGGGAGACCCAGTACTTC.